These T cell receptor beta chains were read from a single sample in a study of CD8 T cells in ankylosing spondylitis. MiXCR, applied by TCRdb to the 5' RACE reads, yields one record per CDR3 protein. The top ten clones hold roughly an eighth of a sample with about 110,000 distinct CDR3 sequences, less than 25% of them seen once. Sequencing input: synovial fluid, either unsorted or a sorted T cell fraction (not recorded which). The receptors derive from a male donor with ankylosing spondylitis. CDR3s include the opening cysteine and the closing phenylalanine or tryptophan. Each record gives: V gene, J gene, D gene, clone size, CDR3 protein, CDR3 DNA. A D gene is named only where the DNA matches it firmly. Not every row has a clone size; where given, it reads once, few, many or a size class.

>TRBV5-1|TRBJ2-7|TRBD2|many
CASSSRGTSGRAGITNEQYF
TGCGCCAGCAGCTCCCGAGGGACTAGCGGGAGGGCAGGTATTACGAACGAGCAGTACTTC
>TRBV2|TRBJ1-2|.|few
CASAPGRRYTF
TGTGCCAGCGCCCCCGGGAGGCGCTACACCTTC
>TRBV4-2|TRBJ2-6|.|.
CASSQDGISRDGANVLTF
TGTGCCAGCAGCCAAGATGGAATCTCTAGGGATGGGGCCAACGTCCTGACTTTC
>TRBV11-2|TRBJ2-7|.|many
CASRRQGAGEQYF
TGTGCCAGCAGAAGACAGGGCGCGGGAGAGCAGTACTTC
>TRBV2|TRBJ2-1|.|.
CASSIQGYNEQFF
TGTGCCAGCAGTATACAAGGTTACAATGAGCAGTTCTTC
>TRBV18|TRBJ1-6|.|few
CASSPQGGPGSNSPLHF
TGTGCCAGCTCACCCCAAGGGGGACCTGGAAGTAATTCACCCCTCCACTTT
>TRBV10-3|TRBJ2-2|TRBD2|.
CAISGTSGTGELFF
TGTGCCATCAGTGGGACTAGCGGCACCGGGGAGCTGTTTTTT
>TRBV15|TRBJ2-7|.|once
CATSRGSDTYEQYF
TGTGCCACCAGCAGAGGGTCGGACACCTACGAGCAGTACTTC
>TRBV18|TRBJ1-2|.|.
CASSPDSNYGYTF
TGTGCCAGCTCGCCAGACAGTAACTATGGCTACACCTTC
>TRBV11-2|TRBJ2-5|TRBD2|.
CASSLVYSGLAGEVTQYF
TGTGCCAGCAGCTTAGTGTATTCGGGGCTAGCGGGTGAAGTAACCCAGTACTTC
>TRBV7-8|TRBJ2-4|TRBD1|many
CASSTTGGRYFGKNIQYF
TGTGCCAGCAGCACAACAGGGGGGCGGTATTTCGGCAAAAACATTCAGTACTTC
>TRBV5-1|TRBJ2-1|TRBD1|.
CASSLVGTGGYEQFF
TGCGCCAGCAGCTTGGTTGGGACAGGGGGCTATGAGCAGTTCTTC
>TRBV20-1|TRBJ1-2|.|many
CSASSTGSNYGYTF
TGCAGTGCTAGTTCTACAGGTTCTAACTATGGCTACACCTTC
>TRBV6-6|TRBJ1-4|.|.
CASSYRGAEKLFF
TGTGCCAGCAGTTACCGGGGGGCTGAAAAACTGTTTTTT
>TRBV12-3/TRBV12-4|TRBJ1-2|.|.
CASSLKAGVYGYTF
TGTGCCAGCAGTTTGAAGGCTGGCGTCTATGGCTACACCTTC
>TRBV4-1|TRBJ2-5|.|.
CASSQERVAFMAQYF
TGCGCCAGCAGCCAAGAGAGAGTAGCGTTCATGGCCCAGTACTTC
>TRBV11-2|TRBJ2-3|TRBD1|few
CASSLRDRDTDTQYF
TGTGCCAGCAGCTTGAGGGACAGGGACACAGATACGCAGTATTTT
>TRBV20-1|TRBJ1-5|.|many
CSARGIGGGNQPQHF
TGCAGTGCTAGAGGAATTGGGGGAGGCAATCAGCCCCAGCATTTT
>TRBV15|TRBJ2-7|.|.
CATRKKGGPYEQYF
TGTGCCACCAGAAAGAAAGGCGGTCCCTACGAGCAGTACTTC
>TRBV18|TRBJ2-7|.|.
CASSPRSGGLGRYEQYF
TGTGCCAGCTCACCTCGGTCTGGGGGCCTGGGGAGGTACGAGCAGTACTTC
>TRBV3-1|TRBJ2-1|TRBD2|few
CASSQVGGLDNEQFF
TGTGCCAGCAGCCAAGTGGGGGGACTAGACAATGAGCAGTTCTTC
>TRBV5-1|TRBJ2-1|.|many
CASSLWEVRYNEQFF
TGCGCCAGCAGCTTATGGGAGGTCAGATACAATGAGCAGTTCTTC
>TRBV7-2|TRBJ2-1|TRBD2|.
CASSLRLASSSYNEQFF
TGTGCCAGCAGCTTAAGACTAGCGTCGAGCTCCTACAATGAGCAGTTCTTC
>TRBV5-4|TRBJ2-7|.|.
CASRPTSSSYEQYF
TGTGCCAGCAGACCAACTAGCAGCTCCTACGAGCAGTACTTC
>TRBV5-1|TRBJ1-5|.|many
CASSFDGRSHQPQHF
TGCGCCAGCAGCTTCGATGGTCGGAGCCATCAGCCCCAGCATTTT
>TRBV10-3|TRBJ2-3|.|.
CAIGSSGEAVGTQYF
TGTGCCATCGGGTCCTCGGGGGAGGCCGTCGGTACGCAGTATTTT
>TRBV12-3/TRBV12-4|TRBJ1-5|.|.
CASSFSGGNQPQHF
TGTGCCAGCAGTTTTTCCGGGGGCAATCAGCCCCAGCATTTT
>TRBV5-8|TRBJ2-7|.|few
CASTNSGAEEQYF
TGTGCCAGCACCAACTCGGGGGCCGAGGAGCAGTACTTC
>TRBV20-1|TRBJ2-5|.|.
CSGQTGQETQYF
TGCAGTGGCCAGACAGGTCAAGAGACCCAGTACTTC
>TRBV13|TRBJ2-2|.|few
CASSFLRSGGELFF
TGTGCCAGCAGCTTTCTCCGGTCTGGCGGGGAGCTGTTTTTT
>TRBV7-9|TRBJ2-5|TRBD2|.
CASSPSAGRAETQYF
TGTGCCAGCAGCCCTTCAGCGGGGAGGGCGGAGACCCAGTACTTC
>TRBV7-2|TRBJ1-5|.|.
CASSLVGGSNQPQHF
TGTGCCAGCAGCTTAGTGGGGGGGAGCAATCAGCCCCAGCATTTT
>TRBV12-5|TRBJ1-3|.|once
CASGLTEVRGPGNTIYF
TGTGCTAGTGGTTTGACGGAGGTTAGGGGTCCTGGAAACACCATATATTTT
>TRBV12-3/TRBV12-4|TRBJ2-2|.|few
CASSVEEPGELFF
TGTGCCAGCAGTGTCGAGGAACCCGGGGAGCTGTTTTTT
>TRBV15|TRBJ1-4|.|many
CATSRDRTTNEKLFF
TGTGCCACCAGCAGAGACAGGACAACTAATGAAAAACTGTTTTTT
>TRBV27|TRBJ2-7|.|.
CASNRGGRWDEQYF
TGTGCCAGCAATAGGGGGGGGCGTTGGGACGAGCAGTACTTC
>TRBV5-1|TRBJ1-1|.|.
CASSSDGVITEAFF
TGCGCCAGCAGCTCGGACGGGGTCATCACTGAAGCTTTCTTT
>TRBV6-2/TRBV6-3|TRBJ2-2|.|.
CASSPTGNTGELFF
TGTGCCAGCAGCCCCACAGGGAACACCGGGGAGCTGTTTTTT
>TRBV20-1|TRBJ2-7|.|.
CSARPGGLQGTYEQYF
TGCAGTGCTAGACCAGGAGGTTTGCAGGGAACCTACGAGCAGTACTTC
>TRBV20-1|TRBJ1-1|.|.
CSALAGGSNTEAFF
TGCAGTGCCCTCGCGGGGGGATCGAACACTGAAGCTTTCTTT
>TRBV29-1|TRBJ2-5|.|few
CSARGRTQETQYF
TGCAGCGCCCGAGGGCGGACACAAGAGACCCAGTACTTC
>TRBV5-1|TRBJ2-1|TRBD2|many
CASSLVVAGSYNEQFF
TGCGCCAGCAGCTTGGTGGTAGCGGGATCCTACAATGAGCAGTTCTTC
>TRBV2|TRBJ2-5|.|many
CASSGGAPGTQYF
TGTGCCAGCAGTGGTGGCGCCCCGGGGACCCAGTACTTC
>TRBV28|TRBJ2-5|.|few
CASSSQLQYQETQYF
TGTGCCAGCAGTTCTCAACTCCAGTACCAAGAGACCCAGTACTTC
>TRBV18|TRBJ1-4|.|.
CASSAGTENEKLFF
TGTGCCAGCTCAGCCGGGACTGAGAATGAAAAACTGTTTTTT
>TRBV29-1|TRBJ1-4|.|.
CSVVGQATEKLFF
TGCAGCGTTGTAGGGCAGGCCACTGAAAAACTGTTTTTT
>TRBV10-3|TRBJ1-2|.|many
CAIRRTEADGYTF
TGTGCCATCAGGAGGACGGAGGCGGATGGCTACACCTTC
>TRBV12-3/TRBV12-4|TRBJ2-1|TRBD2|once
CASRSRGVSTYNEQFF
TGTGCCAGCAGATCCCGGGGGGTAAGTACCTACAATGAGCAGTTCTTC
>TRBV27|TRBJ1-5|.|few
CASKDQPQHF
TGTGCCAGCAAGGATCAGCCCCAGCATTTT
>TRBV10-1|TRBJ2-1|TRBD2|medium-sized
CASSESGLAGGESYNEQFF
TGCGCCAGCAGTGAGTCCGGCCTAGCGGGAGGAGAGTCCTACAATGAGCAGTTCTTC